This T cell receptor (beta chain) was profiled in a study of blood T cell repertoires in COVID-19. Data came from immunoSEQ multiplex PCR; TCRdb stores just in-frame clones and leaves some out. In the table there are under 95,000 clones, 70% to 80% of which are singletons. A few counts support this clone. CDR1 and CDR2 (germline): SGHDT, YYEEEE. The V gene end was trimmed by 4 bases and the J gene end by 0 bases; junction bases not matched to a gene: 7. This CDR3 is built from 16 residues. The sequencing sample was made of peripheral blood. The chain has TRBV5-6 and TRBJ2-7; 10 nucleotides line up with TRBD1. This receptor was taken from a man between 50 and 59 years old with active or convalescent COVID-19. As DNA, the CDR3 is TGTGCCAGCAGCACAGGACAGGGGGTCACCTCCTACGAGCAGTACTTC. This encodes CASSTGQGVTSYEQYF.